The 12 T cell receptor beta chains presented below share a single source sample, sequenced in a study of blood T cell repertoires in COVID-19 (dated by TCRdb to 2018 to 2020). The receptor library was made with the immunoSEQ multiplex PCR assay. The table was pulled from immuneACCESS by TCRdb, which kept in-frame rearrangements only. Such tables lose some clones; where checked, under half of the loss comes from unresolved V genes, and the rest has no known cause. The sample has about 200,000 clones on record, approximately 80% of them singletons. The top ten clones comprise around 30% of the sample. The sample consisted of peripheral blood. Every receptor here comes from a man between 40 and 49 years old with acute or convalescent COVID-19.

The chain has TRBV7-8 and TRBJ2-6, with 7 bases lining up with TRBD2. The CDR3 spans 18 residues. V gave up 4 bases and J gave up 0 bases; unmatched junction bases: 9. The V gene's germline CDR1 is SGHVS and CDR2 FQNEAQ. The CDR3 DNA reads TGTGCCAGCAGCTGGGGGGGACTACCGAGCTCTGGGGCCAACGTCCTGACTTTC. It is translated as CASSWGGLPSSGANVLTF.

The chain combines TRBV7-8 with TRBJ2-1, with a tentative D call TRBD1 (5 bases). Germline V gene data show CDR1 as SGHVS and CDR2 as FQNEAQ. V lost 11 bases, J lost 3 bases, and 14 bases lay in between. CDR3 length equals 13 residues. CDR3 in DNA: TGTGCCTCCAGCTGGGGCCTCTACAATGAGCAGTTCTTC. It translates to CASSWGLYNEQFF.

The CDR3 spells CASSLALAVTYEQYF. The CDR3 nucleotides are TGTGCCAGCAGCTTAGCACTAGCGGTTACCTACGAGCAGTACTTC. The chain is built from TRBV11-2 and TRBJ2-7; 8 bases map to TRBD2. This CDR3 is built from 15 residues. V was pared by 1 base and J by 2 bases, with 4 bases of the junction left unmatched. Germline V gives CDR1 SGHAT, CDR2 FQNNGV.

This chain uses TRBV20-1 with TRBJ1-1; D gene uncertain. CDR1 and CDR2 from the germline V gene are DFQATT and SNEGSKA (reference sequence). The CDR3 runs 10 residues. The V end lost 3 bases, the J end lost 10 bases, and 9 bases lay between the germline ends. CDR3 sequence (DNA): TGCAGTGCTAGTCGTCGGGGAGCTTTCTTT. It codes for CSASRRGAFF.

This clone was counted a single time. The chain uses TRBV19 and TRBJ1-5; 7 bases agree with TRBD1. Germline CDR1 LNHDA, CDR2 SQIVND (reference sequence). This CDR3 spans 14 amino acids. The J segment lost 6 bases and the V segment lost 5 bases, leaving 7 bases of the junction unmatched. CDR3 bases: TGTGCCAGTAGTTCTGACAGGGCAAGTCAGCCCCAGCATTTT. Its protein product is CASSSDRASQPQHF. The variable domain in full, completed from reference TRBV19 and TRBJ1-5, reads DGGITQSPKYLFRKEGQNVTLSCEQNLNHDAMYWYRQDPGQGLRLIYYSQIVNDFQKGDIAEGYSVSREKKESFPLTVTSAQKNPTAFYLCASSSDRASQPQHFGDGTRLSIL.

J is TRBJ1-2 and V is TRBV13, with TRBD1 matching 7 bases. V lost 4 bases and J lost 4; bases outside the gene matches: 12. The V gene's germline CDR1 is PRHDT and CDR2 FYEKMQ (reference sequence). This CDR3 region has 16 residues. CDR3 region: CASSSGLRGYGYGYTF. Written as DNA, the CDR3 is TGTGCCAGCAGCTCGGGCCTCAGGGGGTATGGCTATGGCTACACCTTC.

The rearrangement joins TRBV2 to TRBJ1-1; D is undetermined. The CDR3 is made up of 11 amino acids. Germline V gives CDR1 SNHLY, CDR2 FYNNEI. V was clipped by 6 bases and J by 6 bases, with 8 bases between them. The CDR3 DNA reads TGTGCCAGCAGCGCCCGGGCTGAAGCTTTCTTT. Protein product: CASSARAEAFF.

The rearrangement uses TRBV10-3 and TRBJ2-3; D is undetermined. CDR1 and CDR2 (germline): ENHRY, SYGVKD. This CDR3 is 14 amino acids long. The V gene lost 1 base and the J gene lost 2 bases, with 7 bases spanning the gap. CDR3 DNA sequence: TGTGCCATCAGTGAGTTGCGCAACACAGATACGCAGTATTTT. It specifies CAISELRNTDTQYF.

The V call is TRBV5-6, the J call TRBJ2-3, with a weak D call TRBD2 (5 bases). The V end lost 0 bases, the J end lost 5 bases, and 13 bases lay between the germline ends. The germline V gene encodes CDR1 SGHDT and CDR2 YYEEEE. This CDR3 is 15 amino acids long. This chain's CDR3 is CASSLAARAGDTQYF. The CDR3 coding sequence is TGTGCCAGCAGCTTGGCCGCGAGGGCTGGAGATACGCAGTATTTT.

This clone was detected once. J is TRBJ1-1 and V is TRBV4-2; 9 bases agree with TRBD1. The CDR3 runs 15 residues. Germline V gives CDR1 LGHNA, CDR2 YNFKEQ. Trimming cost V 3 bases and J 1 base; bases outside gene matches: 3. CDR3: CASSQGQGGNTEAFF. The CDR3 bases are TGTGCCAGCAGCCAGGGACAGGGTGGGAACACTGAAGCTTTCTTT.

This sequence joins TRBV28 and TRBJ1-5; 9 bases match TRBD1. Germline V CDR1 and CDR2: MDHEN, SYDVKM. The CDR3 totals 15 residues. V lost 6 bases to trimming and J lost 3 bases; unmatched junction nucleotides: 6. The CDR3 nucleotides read TGTGCCAGCAGGTCGGACAGGGGCTTCAATCAGCCCCAGCATTTT. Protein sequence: CASRSDRGFNQPQHF. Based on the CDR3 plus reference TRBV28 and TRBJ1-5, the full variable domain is DVKVTQSSRYLVKRTGEKVFLECVQDMDHENMFWYRQDPGLGLRLIYFSYDVKMKEKGDIPEGYSVSREKKERFSLILESASTNQTSMYLCASRSDRGFNQPQHFGDGTRLSIL.

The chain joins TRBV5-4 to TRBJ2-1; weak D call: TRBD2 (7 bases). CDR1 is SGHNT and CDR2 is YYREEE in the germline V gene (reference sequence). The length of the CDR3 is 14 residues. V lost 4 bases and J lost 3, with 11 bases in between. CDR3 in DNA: TGTGCCAGCAGCAGGGGGGGAGGCTACAATGAGCAGTTCTTC. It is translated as CASSRGGGYNEQFF. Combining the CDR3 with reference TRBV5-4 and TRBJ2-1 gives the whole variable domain ETGVTQSPTHLIKTRGQQVTLRCSSQSGHNTVSWYQQALGQGPQFIFQYYREEENGRGNFPPRFSGLQFPNYSSELNVNALELDDSALYLCASSRGGGYNEQFFGPGTRLTVL.